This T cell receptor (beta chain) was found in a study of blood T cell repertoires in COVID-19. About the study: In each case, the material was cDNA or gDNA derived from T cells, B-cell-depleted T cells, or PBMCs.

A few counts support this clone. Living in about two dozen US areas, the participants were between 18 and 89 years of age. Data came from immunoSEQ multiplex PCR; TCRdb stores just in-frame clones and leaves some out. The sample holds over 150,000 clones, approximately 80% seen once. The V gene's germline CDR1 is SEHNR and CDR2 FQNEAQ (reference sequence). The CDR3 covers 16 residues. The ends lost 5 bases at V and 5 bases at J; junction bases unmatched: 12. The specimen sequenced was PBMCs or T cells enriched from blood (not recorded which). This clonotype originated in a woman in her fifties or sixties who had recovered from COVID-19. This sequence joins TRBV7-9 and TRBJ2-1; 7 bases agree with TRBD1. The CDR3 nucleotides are TGTGCCAGCAGCGACGCAGGGACAGTGGACGACAATGAGCAGTTCTTC. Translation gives CASSDAGTVDDNEQFF. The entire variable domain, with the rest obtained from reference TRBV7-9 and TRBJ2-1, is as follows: DTGVSQNPRHKITKRGQNVTFRCDPISEHNRLYWYRQTLGQGPEFLTYFQNEAQLEKSRLLSDRFSAERPKGSFSTLEIQRTEQGDSAMYLCASSDAGTVDDNEQFFGPGTRLTVL.